Given below is one TCR beta chain in context. Other DNA sequences in this sample translate to the same CDR3. When replicate PCRs were run on sorted subsets, they used 200 to 250 ng DNA, about 30,000 T cell genomes. This table comes from immunoSEQ multiplex PCR, and its TCRdb copy is limited to in-frame clones, with some not included. The repertoire holds fewer than 2.5 million clones, roughly 93% seen once, with about 0.39% in the top ten. This CDR3 comprises 14 residues. From germline, CDR1 is MDHEN and CDR2 SYDVKM. These data are taken from a study of shared clonotypes between healthy human individuals.

This sequence joins TRBV28 and TRBJ2-2, with D possibly TRBD1 on 6 matching bases. This clonotype was obtained from a man aged 18 to 29 in good health. Some clones in this sample may be carry-over from other donors' samples. Sequencing was done on a sample of naive CD4+ T cells from PBMCs. Documented subset: CD45RA+ positively selected. The DNA of the CDR3 is TGTGCGAGCTCGCAAGGGGGGAACACCGGGGAGCTGTTTTTT. Its protein is CASSQGGNTGELFF.